This entry describes one T cell receptor beta chain. MiXCR, applied by TCRdb to the 5' RACE reads, yields one record per CDR3 protein. This table has about 7,000 distinct CDR3 sequences, about 73% appearing once. Trimming left V 5 bases short and J 0 bases short, with 7 bases between. Germline V gene data show CDR1 as DFQATT and CDR2 as SNEGSKA (reference sequence). This CDR3 comprises 13 residues. The sorted Tregs were CD4+CD25+CD127-/low cells. Sequencing was carried out using tumor-infiltrating Tregs sorted from the breast tumor. The chain carries TRBV20-1 and TRBJ1-4; D is perhaps TRBD1 (5 bases). The receptor was derived from a female donor with breast cancer. The CDR3 region is CSAAGATNEKLFF. The DNA of the CDR3 is TGCAGTGCTGCGGGGGCAACTAATGAAAAACTGTTTTTT.